This TCR beta chain was profiled in a study of identical twins. Overall study findings and caveats: Out-of-frame alpha sequences common to twins were enriched for low generation probability.

TCRdb used MiXCR to reprocess the 5' RACE reads, holding one entry per CDR3 protein. Among approximately 220,000 distinct CDR3 sequences, 7.5% were seen once, and the ten largest hold 5% to 6%. V dropped 3 bases and J dropped 4; count of bases not matched to a gene: 3. There are 16 residues in the CDR3. Per germline, CDR1 MRHNA and CDR2 SNTAGT. This clonotype showed up just a few times. What it binds is unknown. This same sample was also taken into another study, of yellow fever vaccine responses in identical twins.

This clonotype was obtained from a woman between 18 and 30 years old in good health. The specimen sequenced was CD8+ T cells sorted from blood. The rearrangement uses TRBV6-4 and TRBJ2-3, with 14 bases fitting TRBD2. In DNA form, the CDR3 reads TGTGCCAGCAGTGAACGACTAGCGGGAGGGCCAGATACGCAGTATTTT. Translating gives CASSERLAGGPDTQYF.